Given below is one T cell receptor beta chain in context. Its specificity is not known. The data belong to a study of blood T cells in healthy people across ages. Study-level results: Long-lived and aged donors differed, with more naive CD4+ cells and higher diversity in the long-lived. The diversity estimates, figures obtained from one million T cells, were considered underestimates. The fall in TCR beta diversity per million T cells was roughly linear with age.

The authors ran a second PCR of about 7 to 12 cycles using a sample-barcoded 5' primer and a J-beta primer mix. TCRdb independently ran MiXCR on the 5' RACE reads; one entry per CDR3 protein. The table shows about 760,000 distinct CDR3 sequences, with around 50% occurring only once. The CDR3 consists of 14 residues. Per germline, CDR1 DFQATT and CDR2 SNEGSKA (reference sequence). V shed 4 bases, J shed 4 bases, and the junction held 6 bases outside the gene matches. The donors, aged roughly 6 to 95, were healthy Caucasians from Russia. The chain has TRBV20-1 and TRBJ2-1; 8 bases align to TRBD2. The TCR sequence derives from a man aged 40-49 years in good health. The sample consisted of blood. The DNA of the CDR3 is TGCAGTGCTAAGAATAGCGGGAAATACAATGAGCAGTTCTTC. This gives the protein CSAKNSGKYNEQFF.